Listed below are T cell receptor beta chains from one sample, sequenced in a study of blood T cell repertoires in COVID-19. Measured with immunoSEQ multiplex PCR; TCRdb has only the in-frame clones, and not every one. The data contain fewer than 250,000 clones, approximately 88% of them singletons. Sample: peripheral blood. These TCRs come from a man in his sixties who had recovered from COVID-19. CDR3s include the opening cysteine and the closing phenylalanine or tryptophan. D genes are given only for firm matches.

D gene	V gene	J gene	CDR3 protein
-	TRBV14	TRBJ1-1	CASRGRNTEAFF
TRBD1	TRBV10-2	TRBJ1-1	CASSPTGMNTEAFF
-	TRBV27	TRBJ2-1	CAILSRDTYEQFF
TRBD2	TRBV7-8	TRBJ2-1	CASSGTSAGARNEQFF
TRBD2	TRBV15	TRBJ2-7	CATSRGTSGRAGDEQYF
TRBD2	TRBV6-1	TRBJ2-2	CASSVTPGLAGPGELFF
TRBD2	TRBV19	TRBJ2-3	CASRRTSGGINTQYF
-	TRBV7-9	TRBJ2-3	CASTWSGVDTDTQYF
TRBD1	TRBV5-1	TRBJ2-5	CASSSDPGGPQETQYF
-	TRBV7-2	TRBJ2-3	CASSLGGRQTGNTQYF
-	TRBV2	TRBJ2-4	CASIKGGATKNIQYF
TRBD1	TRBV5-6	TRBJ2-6	CASSRKAGTDRSGANVLTF
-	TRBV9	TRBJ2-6	CASSVESGGGGANVLTF
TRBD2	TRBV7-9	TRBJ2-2	CASSPGLAGIGTGELFF
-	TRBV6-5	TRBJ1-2	CASRKGVYGYTF
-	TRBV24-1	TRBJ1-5	CATSVREGQPQHF
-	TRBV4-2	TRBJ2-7	CASSLEVGGDSYEQYF
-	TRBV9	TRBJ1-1	CASSVDQAPYTEAFF
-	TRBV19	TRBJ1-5	CASSMQARNQPQHF
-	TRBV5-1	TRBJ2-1	CASSLVRTDRSVMFF
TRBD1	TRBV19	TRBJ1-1	CASSKQGGGTEAFF
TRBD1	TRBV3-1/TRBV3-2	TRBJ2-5	CASSPTTGGGETQYF
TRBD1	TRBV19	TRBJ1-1	CASRTGARRTEAFF
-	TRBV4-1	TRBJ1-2	CASSQDDGGNYGYTF
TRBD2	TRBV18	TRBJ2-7	CASSAGGYEQYF
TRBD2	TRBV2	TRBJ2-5	CASSKGLAGGETQYF
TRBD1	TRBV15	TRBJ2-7	CATSRPDRGGGEQYF
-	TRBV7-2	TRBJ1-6	CASSTGRDSPLHF
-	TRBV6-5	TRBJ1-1	CASRAQGTEAFF
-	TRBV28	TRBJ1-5	CASSLWPGMKNQPQHF
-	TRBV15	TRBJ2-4	CATSRVAALAKNIQYF
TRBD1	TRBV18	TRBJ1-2	CASSPPAQGAAEGYTF
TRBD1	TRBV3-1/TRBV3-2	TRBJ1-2	CASSLSGTGGHGYTF
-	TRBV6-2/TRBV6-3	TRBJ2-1	CASSSHRTASYNEQFF
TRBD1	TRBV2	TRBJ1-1	CASSGGTGRRDTEAFF
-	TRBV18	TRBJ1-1	CASSPGQMGNTEAFF
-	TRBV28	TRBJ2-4	CASLGGALGIQYF
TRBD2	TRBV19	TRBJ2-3	CASSIDLLAGNPQDF
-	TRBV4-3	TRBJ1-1	CASSGDGGNTEAFF
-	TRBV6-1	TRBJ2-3	CASSDGGFSTDTQYF
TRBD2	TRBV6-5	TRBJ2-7	CASSRGGGEQYF
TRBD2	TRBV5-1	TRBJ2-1	CASSLSASGRSSYNEQFF
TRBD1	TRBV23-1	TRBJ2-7	CASSQPGQGPEQYF
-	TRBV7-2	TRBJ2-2	CASSPNTAGELFF
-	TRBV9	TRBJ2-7	CASSPGGTLEQYF
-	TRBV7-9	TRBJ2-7	CASSLAGGYEQYF
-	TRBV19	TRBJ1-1	CASSRREGSEAFF
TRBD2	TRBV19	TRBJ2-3	CASSLGLAGGVGTDTQYF
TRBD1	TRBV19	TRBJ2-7	CASRDRGSYEQYF
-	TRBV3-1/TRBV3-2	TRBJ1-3	CASSQKPSGNTIYF
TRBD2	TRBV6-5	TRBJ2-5	CASGSGGDRWETQYF
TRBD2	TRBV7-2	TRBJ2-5	CASSFVAGGEETQYF
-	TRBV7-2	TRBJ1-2	CASSLGLGATDGYTF
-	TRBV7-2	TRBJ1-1	CASSLLGSRNTEAFF
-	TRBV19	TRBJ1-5	CATGGTGNQPQHF
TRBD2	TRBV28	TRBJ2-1	CASSTLAGLYNEQFF
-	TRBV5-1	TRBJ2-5	CASKLSETQYF
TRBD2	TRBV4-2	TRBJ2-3	CASSQENGASGAPDTQYF